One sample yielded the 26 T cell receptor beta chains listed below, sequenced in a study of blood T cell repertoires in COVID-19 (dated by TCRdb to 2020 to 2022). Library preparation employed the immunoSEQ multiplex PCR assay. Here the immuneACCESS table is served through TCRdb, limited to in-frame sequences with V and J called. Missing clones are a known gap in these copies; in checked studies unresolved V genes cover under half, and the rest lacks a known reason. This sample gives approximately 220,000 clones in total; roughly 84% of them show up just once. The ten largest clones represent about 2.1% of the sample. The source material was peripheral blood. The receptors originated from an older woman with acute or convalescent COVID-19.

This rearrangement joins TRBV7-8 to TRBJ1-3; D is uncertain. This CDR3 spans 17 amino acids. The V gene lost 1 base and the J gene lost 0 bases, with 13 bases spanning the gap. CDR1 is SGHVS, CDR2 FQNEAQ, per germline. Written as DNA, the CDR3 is TGTGCCAGCAGCTTAGGTCCCCGCAGGCACTCTGGAAACACCATATATTTT. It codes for CASSLGPRRHSGNTIYF.

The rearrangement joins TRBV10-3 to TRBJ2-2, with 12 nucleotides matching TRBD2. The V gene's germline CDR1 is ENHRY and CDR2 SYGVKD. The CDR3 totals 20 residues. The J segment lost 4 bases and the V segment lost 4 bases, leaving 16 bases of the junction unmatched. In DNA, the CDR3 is TGTGCCATCAGTGTCAGAGTCAGGACTAGCGGGGAGTCGGCCACCGGGGAGCTGTTTTTT. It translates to CAISVRVRTSGESATGELFF.

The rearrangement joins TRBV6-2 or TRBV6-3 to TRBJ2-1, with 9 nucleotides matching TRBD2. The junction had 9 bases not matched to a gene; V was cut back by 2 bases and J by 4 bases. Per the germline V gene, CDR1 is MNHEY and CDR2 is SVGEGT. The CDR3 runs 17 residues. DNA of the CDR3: TGTGCCAGCAGTTACAACCCTAGCGGGGATCGGTACAATGAGCAGTTCTTC. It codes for CASSYNPSGDRYNEQFF.

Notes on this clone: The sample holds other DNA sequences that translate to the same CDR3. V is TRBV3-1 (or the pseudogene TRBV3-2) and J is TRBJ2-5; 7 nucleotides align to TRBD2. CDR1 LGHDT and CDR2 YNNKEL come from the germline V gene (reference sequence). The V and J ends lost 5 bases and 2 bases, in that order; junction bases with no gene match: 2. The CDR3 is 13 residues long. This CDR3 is CASSRAGQETQYF. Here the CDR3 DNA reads TGTGCCAGCAGCAGAGCGGGACAAGAGACCCAGTACTTC.

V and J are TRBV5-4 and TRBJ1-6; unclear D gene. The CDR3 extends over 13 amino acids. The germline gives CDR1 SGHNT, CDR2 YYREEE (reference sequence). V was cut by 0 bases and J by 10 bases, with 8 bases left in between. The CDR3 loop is CASSLDSGSPLHF. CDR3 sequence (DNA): TGTGCCAGCAGCTTGGATTCAGGCTCACCCCTCCACTTT.

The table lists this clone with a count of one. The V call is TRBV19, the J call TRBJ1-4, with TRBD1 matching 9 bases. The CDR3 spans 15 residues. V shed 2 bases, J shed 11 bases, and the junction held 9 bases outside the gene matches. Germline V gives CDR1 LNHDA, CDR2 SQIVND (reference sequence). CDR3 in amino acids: CASSISGTGPDKLFF. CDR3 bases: TGTGCCAGTAGTATATCAGGGACAGGGCCTGATAAACTGTTTTTT.

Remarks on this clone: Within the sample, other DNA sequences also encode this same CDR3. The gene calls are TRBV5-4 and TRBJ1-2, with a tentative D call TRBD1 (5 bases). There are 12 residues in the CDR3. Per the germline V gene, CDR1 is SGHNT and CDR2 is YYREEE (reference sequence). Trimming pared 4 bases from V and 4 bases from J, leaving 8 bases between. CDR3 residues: CASSLDSYGYTF. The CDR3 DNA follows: TGTGCCAGCAGCCTTGACAGCTATGGCTACACCTTC.

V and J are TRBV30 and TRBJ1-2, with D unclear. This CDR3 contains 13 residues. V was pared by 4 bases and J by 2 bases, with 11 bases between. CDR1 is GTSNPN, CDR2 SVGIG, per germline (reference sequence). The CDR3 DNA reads TGTGCCTGGACGGCCCGGCGGAACTATGGCTACACCTTC. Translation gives CAWTARRNYGYTF.

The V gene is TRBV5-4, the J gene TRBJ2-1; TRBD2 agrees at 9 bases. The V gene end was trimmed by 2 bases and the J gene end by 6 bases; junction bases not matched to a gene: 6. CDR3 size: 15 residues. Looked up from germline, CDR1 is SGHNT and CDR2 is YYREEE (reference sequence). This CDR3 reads CASSLAGGQSNEQFF. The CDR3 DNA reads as TGTGCCAGCAGCTTAGCGGGGGGACAGAGCAATGAGCAGTTCTTC.

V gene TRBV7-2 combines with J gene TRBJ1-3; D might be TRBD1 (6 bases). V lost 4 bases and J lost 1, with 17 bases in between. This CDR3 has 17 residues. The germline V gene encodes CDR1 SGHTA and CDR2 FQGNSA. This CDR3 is CASSSAGQLLSGNTIYF. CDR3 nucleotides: TGTGCCAGCAGCTCGGCCGGACAGTTATTGTCTGGAAACACCATATATTTT.

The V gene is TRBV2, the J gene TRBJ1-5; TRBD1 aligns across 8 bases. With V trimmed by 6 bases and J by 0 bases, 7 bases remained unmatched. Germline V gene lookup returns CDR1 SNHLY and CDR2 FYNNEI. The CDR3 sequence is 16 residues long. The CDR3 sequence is CASSVRGLVSNQPQHF. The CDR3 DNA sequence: TGTGCCAGCAGCGTCAGGGGGCTGGTTAGCAATCAGCCCCAGCATTTT.

The CDR3 sequence: CASSRTGDMPQHF. In nucleotides, the CDR3 is TGTGCCAGCAGCCGGACAGGGGATATGCCCCAGCATTTT. The chain recombines TRBV12-3 or TRBV12-4 with TRBJ1-5; 9 positions agree with TRBD1. The CDR3 extends over 13 amino acids. Trimming cost V 6 bases and J 9 bases; bases outside gene matches: 6.

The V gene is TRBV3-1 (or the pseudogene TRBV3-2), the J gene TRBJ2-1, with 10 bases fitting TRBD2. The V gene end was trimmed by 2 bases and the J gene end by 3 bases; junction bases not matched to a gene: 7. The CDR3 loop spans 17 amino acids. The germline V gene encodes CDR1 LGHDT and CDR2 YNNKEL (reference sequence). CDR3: CASSQKGSGGVYNEQFF. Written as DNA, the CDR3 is TGTGCCAGCAGCCAAAAGGGCAGCGGGGGGGTCTACAATGAGCAGTTCTTC.

For the CDR3, the DNA is TGTGCCAGCAGTTCTGGCCCGGAGGGCTACACCTTC. It is translated as CASSSGPEGYTF. The chain uses TRBV27 and TRBJ1-2, with D hard to call. V was shortened by 4 bases and J by 8 bases, with 11 bases between the two germline ends. The CDR3 is made up of 12 amino acids. Per germline, CDR1 MNHEY and CDR2 SMNVEV (reference sequence).

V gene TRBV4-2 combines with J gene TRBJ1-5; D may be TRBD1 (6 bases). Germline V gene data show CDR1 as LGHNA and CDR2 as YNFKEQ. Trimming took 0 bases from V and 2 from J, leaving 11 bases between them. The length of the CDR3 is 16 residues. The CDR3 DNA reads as TGTGCCAGCAGCCAAGAACAGGGATCGGGCAATCAGCCCCAGCATTTT. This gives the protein CASSQEQGSGNQPQHF.

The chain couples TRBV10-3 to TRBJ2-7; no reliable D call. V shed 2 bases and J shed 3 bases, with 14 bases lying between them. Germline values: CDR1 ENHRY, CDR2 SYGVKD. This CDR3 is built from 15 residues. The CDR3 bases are TGTGCCATCAGTGAGGAGGCGATTAAGAACTACGAGCAGTACTTC. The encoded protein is CAISEEAIKNYEQYF.

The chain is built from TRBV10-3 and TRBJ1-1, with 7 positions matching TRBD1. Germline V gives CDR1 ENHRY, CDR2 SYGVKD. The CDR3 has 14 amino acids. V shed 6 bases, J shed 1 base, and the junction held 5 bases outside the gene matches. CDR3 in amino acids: CAIRTGTENTEAFF. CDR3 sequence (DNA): TGTGCCATCAGGACCGGGACAGAGAACACTGAAGCTTTCTTT.

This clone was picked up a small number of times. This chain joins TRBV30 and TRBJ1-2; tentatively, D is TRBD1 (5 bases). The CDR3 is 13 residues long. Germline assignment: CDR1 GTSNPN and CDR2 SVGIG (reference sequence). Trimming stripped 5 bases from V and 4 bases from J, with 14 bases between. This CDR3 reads CAWGTPSGYGYTF. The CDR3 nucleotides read TGTGCCTGGGGGACCCCGTCGGGCTATGGCTACACCTTC. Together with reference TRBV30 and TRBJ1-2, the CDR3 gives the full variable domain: SQTIHQWPATLVQPVGSPLSLECTVEGTSNPNLYWYRQAAGRGLQLLFYSVGIGQISSEVPQNLSASRPQDRQFILSSKKLLLSDSGFYLCAWGTPSGYGYTFGSGTRLTVV.

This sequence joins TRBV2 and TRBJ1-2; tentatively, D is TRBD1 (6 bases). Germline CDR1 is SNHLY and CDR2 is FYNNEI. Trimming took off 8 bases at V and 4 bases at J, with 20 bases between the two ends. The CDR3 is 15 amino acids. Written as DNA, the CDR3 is TGTGCCAGCCCTGAGTTGAGGGGAGGGGGCTATGGCTACACCTTC. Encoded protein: CASPELRGGGYGYTF.

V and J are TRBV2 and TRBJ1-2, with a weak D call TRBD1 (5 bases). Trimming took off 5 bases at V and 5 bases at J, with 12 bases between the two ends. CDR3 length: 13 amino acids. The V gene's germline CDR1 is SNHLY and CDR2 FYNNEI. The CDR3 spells CASSPFQGYGYTF. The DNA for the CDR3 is TGTGCCAGCAGTCCCTTTCAGGGATATGGCTACACCTTC.

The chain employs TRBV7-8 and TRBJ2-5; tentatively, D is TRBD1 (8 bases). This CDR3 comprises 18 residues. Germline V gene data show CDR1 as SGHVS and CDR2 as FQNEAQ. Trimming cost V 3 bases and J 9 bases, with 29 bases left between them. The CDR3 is CASSFGRTGWDKNGAQYF. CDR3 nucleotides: TGTGCCAGCAGCTTCGGGAGGACAGGGTGGGACAAAAACGGGGCCCAGTACTTC.

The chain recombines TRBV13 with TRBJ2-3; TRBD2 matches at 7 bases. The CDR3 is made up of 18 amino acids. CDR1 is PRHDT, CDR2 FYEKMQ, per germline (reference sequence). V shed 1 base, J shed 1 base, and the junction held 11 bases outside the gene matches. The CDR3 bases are TGTGCCAGCAGCTTAGTTGCGGGGGATCCCATTGGCACAGATACGCAGTATTTT. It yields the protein CASSLVAGDPIGTDTQYF.

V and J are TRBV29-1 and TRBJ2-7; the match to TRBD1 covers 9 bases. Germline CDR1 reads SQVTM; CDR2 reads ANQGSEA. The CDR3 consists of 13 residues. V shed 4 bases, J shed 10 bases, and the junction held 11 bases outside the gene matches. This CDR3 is CSVVDRGTNPQYF. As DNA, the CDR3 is TGCAGCGTTGTGGACAGGGGAACGAACCCACAGTACTTC.

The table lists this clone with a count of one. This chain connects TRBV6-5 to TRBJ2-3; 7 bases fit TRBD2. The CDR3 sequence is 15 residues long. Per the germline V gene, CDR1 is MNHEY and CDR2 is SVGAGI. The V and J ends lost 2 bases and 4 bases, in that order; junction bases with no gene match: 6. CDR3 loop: CASSYGGGSSDTQYF. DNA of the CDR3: TGTGCCAGCAGTTACGGGGGGGGGTCATCAGATACGCAGTATTTT.

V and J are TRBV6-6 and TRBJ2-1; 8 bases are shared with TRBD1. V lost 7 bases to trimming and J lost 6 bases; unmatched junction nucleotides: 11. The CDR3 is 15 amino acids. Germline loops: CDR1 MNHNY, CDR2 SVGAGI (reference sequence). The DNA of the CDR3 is TGTGCCAGCACTCCCGGACAGGGTGGGATCAATGAGCAGTTCTTC. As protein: CASTPGQGGINEQFF.

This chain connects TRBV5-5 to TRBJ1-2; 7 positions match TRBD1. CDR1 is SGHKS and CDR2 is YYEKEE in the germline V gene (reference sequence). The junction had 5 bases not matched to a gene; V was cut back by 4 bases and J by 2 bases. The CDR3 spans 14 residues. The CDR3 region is CASSPQQGNYGYTF. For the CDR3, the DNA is TGTGCCAGCAGCCCTCAACAGGGGAACTATGGCTACACCTTC.